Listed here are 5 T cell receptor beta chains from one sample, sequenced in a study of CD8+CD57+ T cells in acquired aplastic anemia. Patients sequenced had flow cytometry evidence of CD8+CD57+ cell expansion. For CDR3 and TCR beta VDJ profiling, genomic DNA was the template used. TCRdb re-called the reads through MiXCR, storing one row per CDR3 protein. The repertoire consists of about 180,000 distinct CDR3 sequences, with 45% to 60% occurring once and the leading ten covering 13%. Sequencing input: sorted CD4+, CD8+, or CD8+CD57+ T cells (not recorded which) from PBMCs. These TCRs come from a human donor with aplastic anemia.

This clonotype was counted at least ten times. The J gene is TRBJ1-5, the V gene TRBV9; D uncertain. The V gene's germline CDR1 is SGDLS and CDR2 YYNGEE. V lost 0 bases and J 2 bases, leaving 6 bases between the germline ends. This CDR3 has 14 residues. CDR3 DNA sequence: TGTGCCAGCAGCGTAGGGGATGGCAATCAGCCCCAGCATTTT. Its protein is CASSVGDGNQPQHF.

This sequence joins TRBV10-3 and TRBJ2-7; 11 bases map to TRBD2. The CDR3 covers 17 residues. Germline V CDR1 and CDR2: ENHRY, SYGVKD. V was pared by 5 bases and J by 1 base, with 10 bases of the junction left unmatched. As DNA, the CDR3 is TGTGCCATCAGTCGGGATGCGGGACTAGCGGATTCCTACGAGCAGTACTTC. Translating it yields CAISRDAGLADSYEQYF.

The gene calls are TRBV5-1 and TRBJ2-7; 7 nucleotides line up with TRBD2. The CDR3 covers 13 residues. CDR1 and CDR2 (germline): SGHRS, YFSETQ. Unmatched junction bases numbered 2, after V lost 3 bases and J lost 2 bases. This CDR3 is CASSYGLAYEQYF. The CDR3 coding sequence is TGCGCCAGCAGCTATGGACTAGCCTACGAGCAGTACTTC.

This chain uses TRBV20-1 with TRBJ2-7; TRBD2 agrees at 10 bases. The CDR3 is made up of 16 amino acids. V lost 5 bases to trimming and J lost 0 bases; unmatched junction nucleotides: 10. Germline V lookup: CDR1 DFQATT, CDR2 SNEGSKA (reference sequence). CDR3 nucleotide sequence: TGCAGTGCTTACCACACTAGCGGGATAAGCTCCTACGAGCAGTACTTC. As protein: CSAYHTSGISSYEQYF.

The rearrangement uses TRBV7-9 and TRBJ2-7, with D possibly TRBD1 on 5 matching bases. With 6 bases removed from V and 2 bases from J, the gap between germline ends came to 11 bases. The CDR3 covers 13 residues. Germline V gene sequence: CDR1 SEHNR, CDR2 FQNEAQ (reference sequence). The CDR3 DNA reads TGTGCCAGCAGGTACGACAGCGCCTACGAGCAGTACTTC. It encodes CASRYDSAYEQYF.